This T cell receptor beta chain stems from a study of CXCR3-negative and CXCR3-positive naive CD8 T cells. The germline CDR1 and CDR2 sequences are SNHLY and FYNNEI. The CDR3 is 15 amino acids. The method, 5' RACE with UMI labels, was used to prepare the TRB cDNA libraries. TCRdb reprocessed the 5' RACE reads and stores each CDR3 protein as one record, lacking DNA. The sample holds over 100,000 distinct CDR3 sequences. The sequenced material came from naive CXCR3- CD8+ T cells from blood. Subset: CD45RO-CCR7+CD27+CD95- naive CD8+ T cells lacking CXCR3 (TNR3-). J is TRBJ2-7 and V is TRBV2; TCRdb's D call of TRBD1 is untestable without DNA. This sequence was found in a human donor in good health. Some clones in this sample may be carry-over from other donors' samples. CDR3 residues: CASSVSGTGGNEQYF.